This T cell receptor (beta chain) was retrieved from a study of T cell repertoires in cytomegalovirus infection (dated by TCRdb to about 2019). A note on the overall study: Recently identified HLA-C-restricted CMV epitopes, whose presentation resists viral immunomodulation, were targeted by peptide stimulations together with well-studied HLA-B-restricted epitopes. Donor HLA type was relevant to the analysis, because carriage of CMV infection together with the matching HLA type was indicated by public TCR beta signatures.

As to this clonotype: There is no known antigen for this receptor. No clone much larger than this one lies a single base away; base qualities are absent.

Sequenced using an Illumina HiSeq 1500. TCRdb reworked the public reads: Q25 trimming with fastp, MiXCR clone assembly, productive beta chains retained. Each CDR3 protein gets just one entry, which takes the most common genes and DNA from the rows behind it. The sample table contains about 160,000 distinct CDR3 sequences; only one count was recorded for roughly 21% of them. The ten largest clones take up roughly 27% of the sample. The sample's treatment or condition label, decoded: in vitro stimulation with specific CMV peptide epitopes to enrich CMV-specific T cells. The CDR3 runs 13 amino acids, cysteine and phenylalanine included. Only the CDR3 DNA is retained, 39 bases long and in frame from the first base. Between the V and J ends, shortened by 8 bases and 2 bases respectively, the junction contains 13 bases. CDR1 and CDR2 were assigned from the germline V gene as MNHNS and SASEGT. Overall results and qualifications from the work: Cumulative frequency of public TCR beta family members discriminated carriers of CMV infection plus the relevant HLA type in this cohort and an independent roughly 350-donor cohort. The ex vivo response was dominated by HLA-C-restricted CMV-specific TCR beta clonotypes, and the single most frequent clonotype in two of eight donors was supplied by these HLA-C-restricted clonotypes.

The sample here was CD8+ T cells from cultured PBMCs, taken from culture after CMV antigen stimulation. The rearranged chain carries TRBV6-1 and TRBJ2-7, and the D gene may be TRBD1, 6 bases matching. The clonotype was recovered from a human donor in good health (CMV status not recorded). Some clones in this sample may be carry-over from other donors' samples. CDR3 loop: CASYGQPAYEQYF. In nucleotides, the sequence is TGTGCCAGCTATGGACAGCCCGCCTACGAGCAGTACTTC.